What follows is one T cell receptor (beta chain) and its context. Its antigen is undetermined. The CDR3 is 15 residues long. Germline-derived CDR1 and CDR2 are KGHSH and LQKENI. The V and J ends lost 5 bases and 3 bases respectively, with 16 bases between them. All the patients suffered relapse after autologous stem cell transplantation, and brentuximab vedotin exposure differed. Best outcomes ranged across complete response, partial response and progressive disease. This entry is derived from a study of PD-1 blockade in classical Hodgkin lymphoma. Overall study findings and caveats: What drove the repertoire differences, possibly disease activity or prior therapy, has not been defined. Newly diagnosed patients had diversity similar to the baseline diversity of complete responders. With CD4+ cells, TCR diversity rose significantly by C4D1, but not with CD8+ cells.

The repertoire was sequenced with immunoSEQ multiplex PCR; TCRdb's copy has only in-frame clones and lacks some. The sample includes 11,000 to 15,000 clones, approximately 78% of them seen just once. This rearrangement joins TRBV18 to TRBJ1-1; D gene ambiguous. Specimen: peripheral blood mononuclear cells (PBMCs), collected before the second cycle of nivolumab. The sequence was obtained from a human donor with classical Hodgkin lymphoma. CDR3 region: CASSKFELWDTEAFF. CDR3 bases: TGTGCCAGCTCAAAATTCGAGTTATGGGACACTGAAGCTTTCTTT.